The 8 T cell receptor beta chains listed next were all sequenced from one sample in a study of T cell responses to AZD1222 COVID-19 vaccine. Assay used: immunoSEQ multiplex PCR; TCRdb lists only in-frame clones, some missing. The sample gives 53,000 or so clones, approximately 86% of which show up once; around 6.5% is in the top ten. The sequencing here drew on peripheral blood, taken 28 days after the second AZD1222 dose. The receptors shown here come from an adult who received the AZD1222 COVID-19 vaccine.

The chain's CDR3 is CASSLDGDRADSPLHF. CDR3 nucleotides: TGCGCCAGCAGCTTGGACGGGGATCGGGCGGATTCACCCCTCCACTTT. V usage is TRBV5-1 and J usage is TRBJ1-6; no firm D call. The CDR3 covers 16 residues. Germline V gene sequence: CDR1 SGHRS, CDR2 YFSETQ. Trimming stripped 0 bases from V and 8 bases from J, with 15 bases between. Filled out from reference TRBV5-1 and TRBJ1-6, the complete variable domain reads KAGVTQTPRYLIKTRGQQVTLSCSPISGHRSVSWYQQTPGQGLQFLFEYFSETQRNKGNFPGRFSGRQFSNSRSEMNVSTLELGDSALYLCASSLDGDRADSPLHFGNGTRLTVT.

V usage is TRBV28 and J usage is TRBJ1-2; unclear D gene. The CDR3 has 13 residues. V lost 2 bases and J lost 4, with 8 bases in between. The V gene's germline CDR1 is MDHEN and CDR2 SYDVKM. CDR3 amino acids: CASSLGRLYGYTF. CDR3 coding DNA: TGTGCCAGCAGTTTAGGACGGCTCTATGGCTACACCTTC.

CDR3 sequence reads: CASSQAGVGNYGYTF. The CDR3 DNA reads as TGTGCCAGCAGCCAAGCAGGGGTGGGAAACTATGGCTACACCTTC. The chain has TRBV4-2 and TRBJ1-2, with D possibly being TRBD1 (6 bases). Between the trimmed V and J ends, which lost 1 base and 2 bases, there was a span of 11 bases. Germline CDR1 is LGHNA and CDR2 is YNFKEQ. CDR3 length: 15 amino acids.

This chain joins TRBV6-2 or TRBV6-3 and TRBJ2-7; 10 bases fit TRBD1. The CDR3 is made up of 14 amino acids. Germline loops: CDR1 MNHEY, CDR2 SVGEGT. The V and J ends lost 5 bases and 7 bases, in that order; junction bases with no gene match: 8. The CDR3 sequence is CASSKGQGKREQYF. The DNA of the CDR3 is TGTGCCAGCAGTAAGGGACAGGGGAAAAGAGAGCAGTACTTC.

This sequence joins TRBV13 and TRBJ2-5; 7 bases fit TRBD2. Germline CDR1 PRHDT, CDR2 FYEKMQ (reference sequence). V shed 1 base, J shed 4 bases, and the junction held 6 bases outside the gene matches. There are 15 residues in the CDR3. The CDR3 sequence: CASSLEVGGPETQYF. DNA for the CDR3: TGTGCCAGCAGCTTAGAGGTGGGAGGGCCAGAGACCCAGTACTTC.

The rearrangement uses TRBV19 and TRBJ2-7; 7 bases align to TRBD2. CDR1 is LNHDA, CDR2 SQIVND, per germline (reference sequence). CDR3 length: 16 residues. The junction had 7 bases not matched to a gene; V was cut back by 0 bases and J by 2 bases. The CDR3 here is CASSIDASGATYEQYF. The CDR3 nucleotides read TGTGCCAGTAGTATAGATGCGAGCGGGGCTACCTACGAGCAGTACTTC.

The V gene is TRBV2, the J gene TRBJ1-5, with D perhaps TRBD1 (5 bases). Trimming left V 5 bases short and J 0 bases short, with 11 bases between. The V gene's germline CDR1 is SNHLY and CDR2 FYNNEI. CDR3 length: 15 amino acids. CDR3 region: CASSFRQNSNQPQHF. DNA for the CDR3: TGTGCCAGCAGTTTTAGACAGAATAGCAATCAGCCCCAGCATTTT. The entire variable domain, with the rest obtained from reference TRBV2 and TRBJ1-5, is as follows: EPEVTQTPSHQVTQMGQEVILRCVPISNHLYFYWYRQILGQKVEFLVSFYNNEISEKSEIFDDQFSVERPDGSNFTLKIRSTKLEDSAMYFCASSFRQNSNQPQHFGDGTRLSIL.

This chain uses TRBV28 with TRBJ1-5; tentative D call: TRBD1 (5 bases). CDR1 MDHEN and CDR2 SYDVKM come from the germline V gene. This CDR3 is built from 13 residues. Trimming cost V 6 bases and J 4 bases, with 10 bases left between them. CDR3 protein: CASRWGGNQPQHF. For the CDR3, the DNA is TGTGCCAGCAGATGGGGGGGGAATCAGCCCCAGCATTTT.